Below are 12 T cell receptor beta chains sequenced from a single sample in a study of beta chain features in type 1 diabetes. The investigators reverse transcribed all of the isolated RNA, so they sequenced expressed TCRB transcripts. The data were produced by immunoSEQ multiplex PCR, yet TCRdb's version contains in-frame clones alone and is incomplete. The sample lists roughly 340,000 clones, over 9.5% occurring once. General study points: Shortening of TCRB CDR3s, moderate but significant, appeared in all four CD4+ subsets of Type 1 diabetes patients.

For these TCRs, the target antigens are not known. Sequencing input: naive CD4+ T cells from blood. These receptors originate from a woman between 18 and 29 years old with type 1 diabetes.

Only a few counts were recorded for this clone. This chain joins TRBV11-3 and TRBJ2-1; 11 bases fit TRBD2. Per the germline V gene, CDR1 is SGHNT and CDR2 is YENEEA. V gave up 4 bases and J gave up 8 bases; unmatched junction bases: 7. CDR3 length equals 15 residues. The CDR3 sequence is CASSSRLAGSYEQFF. The CDR3, as DNA: TGTGCCAGCAGCTCGCGACTAGCGGGAAGCTATGAGCAGTTCTTC.

The gene calls are TRBV11-1 and TRBJ2-1, with a possible D match to TRBD1 (6 bases). The CDR3 has 16 amino acids. In germline, CDR1 is SGHAT, CDR2 FQDESV (reference sequence). V was shortened by 0 bases and J by 7 bases, with 16 bases between the two germline ends. The CDR3 reads CASSLASDRSFNEQFF. DNA of the CDR3: TGTGCCAGCAGCTTAGCGAGCGACAGGAGTTTTAATGAGCAGTTCTTC.

The chain employs TRBV29-1 and TRBJ1-2; no reliable D call. Trimming took 4 bases from V and 0 from J, leaving 9 bases between them. This CDR3 has 13 residues. Germline CDR1 is SQVTM and CDR2 is ANQGSEA. The CDR3: CSVADPANYGYTF. The CDR3 region has the DNA TGCAGCGTTGCAGACCCGGCTAACTATGGCTACACCTTC.

This clone appeared a few times. The junction differs from germline at one of its ends, possibly a read error. The rearrangement joins TRBV7-9 to TRBJ2-6, with D possibly being TRBD1 (6 bases). The CDR3 runs 15 residues. CDR1 is SEHNR, CDR2 FQNEAQ, per germline (reference sequence). The CDR3 reads CACRGRGSGANVLTF. Here the CDR3 DNA reads TGTGCCTGCAGGGGTAGAGGGTCTGGGGCCAACGTCCTGACTTTC.

This clone was observed a handful of times. This chain connects TRBV2 to TRBJ2-7, with 8 bases identical to TRBD1. The CDR3 has 15 residues. Germline V gives CDR1 SNHLY, CDR2 FYNNEI. J lost 2 bases, V lost 5 bases, and 8 bases had no gene match. CDR3 sequence: CASSYQGAQPYEQYF. CDR3 DNA: TGTGCCAGCAGTTACCAGGGGGCACAACCCTACGAGCAGTACTTC.

There are a few counts of this clone. The rearrangement uses TRBV6-5 and TRBJ2-7; 9 positions agree with TRBD1. Germline CDR1 is MNHEY and CDR2 is SVGAGI. The CDR3 spans 15 residues. J lost 4 bases, V lost 6 bases, and 10 bases had no gene match. The DNA of the CDR3 is TGTGCCAGCAGCTACCCCGGGACAGGGCTATACGAGCAGTACTTC. The encoded protein is CASSYPGTGLYEQYF.

V and J are TRBV5-4 and TRBJ2-2; 8 bases are shared with TRBD1. There are 16 residues in the CDR3. The V segment lost 4 bases and the J segment 3 bases; nucleotides outside the gene matches: 8. CDR1 is SGHNT and CDR2 is YYREEE in the germline V gene (reference sequence). CDR3 DNA: TGTGCCAGCAGCCCCGGACAGGGCGATTACACCGGGGAGCTGTTTTTT. Protein product: CASSPGQGDYTGELFF.

This clone was detected a few times. The J gene is TRBJ2-3, the V gene TRBV11-3; D is ambiguous. Germline lookup yields CDR1 SGHNT and CDR2 YENEEA. CDR3 size: 13 residues. Trimming removed 3 bases at V and 2 bases at J, with 6 bases between. The CDR3 sequence: CASSLADTDTQYF. CDR3 nucleotide sequence: TGTGCCAGCAGCTTGGCAGACACAGATACGCAGTATTTT.

This clone appeared a few times. The rearrangement uses TRBV4-1 and TRBJ1-1, with D tentatively TRBD1 (6 bases). Germline V CDR1 and CDR2: MGHRA, YSYEKL. This CDR3 contains 14 residues. Trimming took 2 bases from V and 2 from J, leaving 9 bases between them. Written as DNA, the CDR3 is TGCGCCAGCAGCCAAATACAGGGTAACACTGAAGCTTTCTTT. This codes for CASSQIQGNTEAFF.

This clone was counted only a few times. The gene calls are TRBV30 and TRBJ2-5, with D unresolved. The V and J ends lost 2 bases and 3 bases respectively, with 4 bases between them. Germline lookup yields CDR1 GTSNPN and CDR2 SVGIG (reference sequence). The CDR3 length is 11 residues. The CDR3 protein is CAWSPEETQYF. CDR3 DNA sequence: TGTGCCTGGAGTCCAGAAGAGACCCAGTACTTC.

The chain uses TRBV7-9 and TRBJ1-2; the D gene is possibly TRBD1 (6 bases). Germline loops: CDR1 SEHNR, CDR2 FQNEAQ (reference sequence). V was shortened by 5 bases and J by 3 bases, with 13 bases between the two germline ends. CDR3 size: 14 residues. CDR3 nucleotide sequence: TGTGCCAGCAGCCCCCCGTCAGGGGACTATGGCTACACCTTC. This gives the protein CASSPPSGDYGYTF. Complete variable domain (other parts from reference TRBV7-9 and TRBJ1-2): DTGVSQNPRHKITKRGQNVTFRCDPISEHNRLYWYRQTLGQGPEFLTYFQNEAQLEKSRLLSDRFSAERPKGSFSTLEIQRTEQGDSAMYLCASSPPSGDYGYTFGSGTRLTVV.

This clone was recorded a few times. The V gene is TRBV7-2, the J gene TRBJ2-7; D is undetermined. The CDR3 contains 15 residues. Germline CDR1 and CDR2: SGHTA and FQGNSA. The ends were cut back, 1 base at V and 9 bases at J, with 19 bases in the middle. The CDR3 region has the DNA TGTGCCAGCAGCTTAGGCAGGCCCCGGTTGGGTTTGCAGTACTTC. This codes for CASSLGRPRLGLQYF.